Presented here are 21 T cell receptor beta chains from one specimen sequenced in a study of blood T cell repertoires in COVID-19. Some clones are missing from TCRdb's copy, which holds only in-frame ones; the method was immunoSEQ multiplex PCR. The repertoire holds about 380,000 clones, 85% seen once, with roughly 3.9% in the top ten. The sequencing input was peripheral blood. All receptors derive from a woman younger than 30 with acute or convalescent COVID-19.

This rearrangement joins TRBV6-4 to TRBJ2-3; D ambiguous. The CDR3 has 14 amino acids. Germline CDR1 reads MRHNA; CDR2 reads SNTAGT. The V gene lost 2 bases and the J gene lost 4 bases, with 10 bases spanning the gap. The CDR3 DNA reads TGTGCCAGCAGTGACGAGGATTCGGCAGATACGCAGTATTTT. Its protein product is CASSDEDSADTQYF.

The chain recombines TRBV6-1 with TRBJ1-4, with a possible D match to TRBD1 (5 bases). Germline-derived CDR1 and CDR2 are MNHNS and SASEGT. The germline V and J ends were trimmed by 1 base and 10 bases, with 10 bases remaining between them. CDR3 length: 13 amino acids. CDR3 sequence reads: CASSEEDSLKLFF. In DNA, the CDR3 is TGTGCCAGCAGTGAAGAAGACAGTTTAAAACTGTTTTTT.

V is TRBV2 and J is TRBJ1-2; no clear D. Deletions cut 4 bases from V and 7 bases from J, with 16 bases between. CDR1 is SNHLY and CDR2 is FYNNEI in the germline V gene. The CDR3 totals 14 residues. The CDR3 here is CASSGVSARLGYTF. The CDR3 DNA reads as TGTGCCAGCAGTGGTGTGTCAGCCCGACTTGGCTACACCTTC.

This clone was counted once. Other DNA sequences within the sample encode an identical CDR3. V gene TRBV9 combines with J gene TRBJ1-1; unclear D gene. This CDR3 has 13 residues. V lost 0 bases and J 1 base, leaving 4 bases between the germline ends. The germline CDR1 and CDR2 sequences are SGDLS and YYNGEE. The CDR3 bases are TGTGCCAGCAGCGTAGGCAGGAACACTGAAGCTTTCTTT. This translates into CASSVGRNTEAFF. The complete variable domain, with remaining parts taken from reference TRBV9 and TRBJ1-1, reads DSGVTQTPKHLITATGQRVTLRCSPRSGDLSVYWYQQSLDQGLQFLIQYYNGEERAKGNILERFSAQQFPDLHSELNLSSLELGDSALYFCASSVGRNTEAFFGQGTRLTVV.

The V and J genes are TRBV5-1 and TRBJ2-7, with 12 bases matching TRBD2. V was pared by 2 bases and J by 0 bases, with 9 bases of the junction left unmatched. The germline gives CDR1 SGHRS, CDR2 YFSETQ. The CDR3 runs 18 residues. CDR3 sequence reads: CASSFTTSGRGPSYEQYF. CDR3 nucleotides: TGCGCCAGCAGCTTCACGACTAGCGGGAGAGGGCCCTCCTACGAGCAGTACTTC.

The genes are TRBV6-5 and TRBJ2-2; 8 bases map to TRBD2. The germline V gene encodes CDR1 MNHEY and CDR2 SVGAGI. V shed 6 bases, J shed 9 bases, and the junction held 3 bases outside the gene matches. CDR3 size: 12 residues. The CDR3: CASRGLVRELFF. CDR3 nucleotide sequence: TGTGCCAGCAGGGGACTAGTCAGGGAGCTGTTTTTT.

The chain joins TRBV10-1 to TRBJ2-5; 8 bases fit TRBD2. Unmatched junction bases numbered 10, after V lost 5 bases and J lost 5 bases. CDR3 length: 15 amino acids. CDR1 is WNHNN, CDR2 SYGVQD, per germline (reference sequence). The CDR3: CASSPGLALRETQYF. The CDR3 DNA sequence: TGCGCCAGCAGTCCTGGACTAGCTCTGCGGGAGACCCAGTACTTC.

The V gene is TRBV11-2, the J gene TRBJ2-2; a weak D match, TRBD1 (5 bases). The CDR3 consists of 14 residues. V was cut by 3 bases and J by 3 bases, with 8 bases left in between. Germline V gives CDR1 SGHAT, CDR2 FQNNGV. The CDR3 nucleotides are TGTGCCAGCAGCTTTCTCAGGGACACCGGGGAGCTGTTTTTT. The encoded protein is CASSFLRDTGELFF.

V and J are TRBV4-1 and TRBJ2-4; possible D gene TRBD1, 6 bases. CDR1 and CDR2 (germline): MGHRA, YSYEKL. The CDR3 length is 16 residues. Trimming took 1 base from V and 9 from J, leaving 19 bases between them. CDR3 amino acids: CASSQARASEGGIQYF. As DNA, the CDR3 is TGCGCCAGCAGCCAAGCCCGGGCCTCCGAAGGGGGCATTCAGTACTTC.

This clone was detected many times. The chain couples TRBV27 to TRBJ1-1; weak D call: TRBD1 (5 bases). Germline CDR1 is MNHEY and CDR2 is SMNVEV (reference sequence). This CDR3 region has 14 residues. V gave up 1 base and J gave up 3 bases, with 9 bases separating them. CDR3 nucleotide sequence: TGTGCCAGCAGTTTATTTTCCAGGGACACTGAAGCTTTCTTT. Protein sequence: CASSLFSRDTEAFF.

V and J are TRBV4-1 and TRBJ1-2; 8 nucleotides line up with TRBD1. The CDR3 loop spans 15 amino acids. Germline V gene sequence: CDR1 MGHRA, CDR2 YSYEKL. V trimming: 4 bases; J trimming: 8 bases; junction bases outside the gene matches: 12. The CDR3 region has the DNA TGCGCCAGCAGCCCTATGACAGGGGTGGGCAGGGGCTACACCTTC. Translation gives CASSPMTGVGRGYTF.

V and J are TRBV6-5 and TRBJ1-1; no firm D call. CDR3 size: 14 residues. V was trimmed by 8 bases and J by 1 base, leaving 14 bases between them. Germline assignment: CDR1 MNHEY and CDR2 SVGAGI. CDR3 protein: CASGRGLRNTEAFF. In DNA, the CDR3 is TGTGCCAGCGGCCGAGGGTTGCGGAACACTGAAGCTTTCTTT.

CDR3 bases: TGTGCCAGCAGCCAAGAACGCCTCGTAGCCTATAATTCACCCCTCCACTTT. Translated, it gives CASSQERLVAYNSPLHF. The chain carries TRBV14 and TRBJ1-6; no clear D. V lost 0 bases, J lost 2 bases, and 11 bases lay in between. The CDR3 length is 17 residues. Germline V CDR1 and CDR2: SGHDN, FVKESK.

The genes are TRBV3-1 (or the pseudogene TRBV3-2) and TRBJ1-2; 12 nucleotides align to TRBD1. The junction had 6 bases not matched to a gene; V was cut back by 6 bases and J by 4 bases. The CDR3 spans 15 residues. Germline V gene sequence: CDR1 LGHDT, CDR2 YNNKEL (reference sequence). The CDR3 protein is CASRPGTGGIYGYTF. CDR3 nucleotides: TGTGCCAGCAGACCGGGGACAGGGGGCATCTATGGCTACACCTTC.

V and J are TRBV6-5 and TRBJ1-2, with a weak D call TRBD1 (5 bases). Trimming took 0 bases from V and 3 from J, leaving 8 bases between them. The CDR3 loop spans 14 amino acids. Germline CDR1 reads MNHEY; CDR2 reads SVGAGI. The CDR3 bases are TGTGCCAGCAGTTACTCACGGGGGGACTATGGCTACACCTTC. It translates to CASSYSRGDYGYTF.

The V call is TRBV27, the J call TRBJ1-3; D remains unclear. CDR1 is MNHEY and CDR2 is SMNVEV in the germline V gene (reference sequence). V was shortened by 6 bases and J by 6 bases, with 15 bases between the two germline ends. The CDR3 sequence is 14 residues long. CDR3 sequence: CASSSSVSLNTIYF. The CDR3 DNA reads TGTGCCAGCAGCTCCTCGGTCTCTTTAAACACCATATATTTT.

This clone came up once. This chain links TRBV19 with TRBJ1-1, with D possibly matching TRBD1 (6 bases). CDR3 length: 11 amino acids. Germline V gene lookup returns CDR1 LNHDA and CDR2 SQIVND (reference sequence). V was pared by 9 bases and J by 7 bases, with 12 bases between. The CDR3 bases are TGTGCCAGCGCCTCAGGGGTTGAAGCTTTCTTT. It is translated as CASASGVEAFF.

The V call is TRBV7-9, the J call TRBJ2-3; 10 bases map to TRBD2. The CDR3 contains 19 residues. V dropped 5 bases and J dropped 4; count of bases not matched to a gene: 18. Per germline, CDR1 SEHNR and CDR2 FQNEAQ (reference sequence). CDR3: CASSRSLAGALLEADTQYF. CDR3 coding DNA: TGTGCCAGCAGCCGCAGCCTAGCGGGGGCCCTTTTGGAGGCAGATACGCAGTATTTT.

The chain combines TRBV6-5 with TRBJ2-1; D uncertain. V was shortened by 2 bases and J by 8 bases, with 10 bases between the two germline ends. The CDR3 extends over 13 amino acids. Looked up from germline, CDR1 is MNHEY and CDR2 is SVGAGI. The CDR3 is CASSYQIAYEQFF. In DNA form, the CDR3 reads TGTGCCAGCAGTTACCAAATAGCCTATGAGCAGTTCTTC.

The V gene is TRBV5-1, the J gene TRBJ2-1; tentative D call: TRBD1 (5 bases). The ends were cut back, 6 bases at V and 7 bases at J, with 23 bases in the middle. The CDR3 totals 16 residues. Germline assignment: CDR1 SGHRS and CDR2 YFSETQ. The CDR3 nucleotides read TGCGCCAGCACCTTACCAGGGCTTGAGGTATCGAATGAGCAGTTCTTC. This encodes CASTLPGLEVSNEQFF.

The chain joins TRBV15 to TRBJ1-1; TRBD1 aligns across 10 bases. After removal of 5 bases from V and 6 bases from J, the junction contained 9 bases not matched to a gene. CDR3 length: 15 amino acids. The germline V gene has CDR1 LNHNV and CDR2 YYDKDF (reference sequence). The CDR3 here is CATSSSGQGRSEAFF. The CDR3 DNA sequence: TGTGCCACCAGCTCGTCGGGACAGGGGAGGTCTGAAGCTTTCTTT.